The 27 T cell receptor beta chains reported below all come from one sample, sequenced in a study of regulatory T cells in long-lasting Graves disease. Noted time point: newly diagnosed GD, antithyroid drugs for less than 3 months. Generation of the TCR library employed RNA extracted from PBMCs. To make TCR beta libraries, researchers used iRepertoire HTBI primers and Arm-PCR of CDR3 regions. TCRdb reprocessed the multiplex PCR reads via MiXCR and lists one record per CDR3 protein. The table includes hundreds of thousands of distinct CDR3 sequences, 15% detected once. A further study also used this sample, focusing on T cells in Graves' hyperthyroidism and ophthalmopathy.

This sample comprised peripheral blood mononuclear cells (PBMCs), obtained at new diagnosis, from a patient treated with antithyroid drugs. The source is a woman aged 40 to 49 with Graves disease.

Remarks on this clonotype: This may come from a read error, since a much larger clone is one base off. CDR3 protein: CASSEFGSGSLIDTQYF. In DNA form, the CDR3 reads TGTGCCAGCAGTGAATTTGGTAGCGGGTCGTTAATAGATACGCAGTATTTT. V is TRBV25-1 and J is TRBJ2-3; TRBD2 aligns across 7 bases. This CDR3 contains 17 residues. Germline-derived CDR1 and CDR2 are MGHDK and SYGVNS. The V segment lost 1 base and the J segment 5 bases; nucleotides outside the gene matches: 12. The full variable domain, rest sourced from reference TRBV25-1 and TRBJ2-3, is EADIYQTPRYLVIGTGKKITLECSQTMGHDKMYWYQQDPGMELHLIHYSYGVNSTEKGDLSSESTVSRIRTEHFPLTLESARPSHTSQYLCASSEFGSGSLIDTQYFGPGTRLTVL.

This clonotype was detected only a few times. This chain uses TRBV10-3 with TRBJ1-6; the D gene is possibly TRBD1 (5 bases). The CDR3 extends over 14 amino acids. In germline, CDR1 is ENHRY, CDR2 SYGVKD. The V end lost 4 bases, the J end lost 5 bases, and 9 bases lay between the germline ends. The CDR3 region is CAISAGGNNSPLHF. CDR3 DNA sequence: TGTGCCATCAGTGCCGGGGGTAATAATTCACCCCTCCACTTT.

This clonotype was observed a handful of times. This sequence joins TRBV15 and TRBJ1-2, with D tentatively TRBD1 (5 bases). The V gene's germline CDR1 is LNHNV and CDR2 YYDKDF (reference sequence). Deletions cut 3 bases from V and 7 bases from J, with 9 bases between. The CDR3 contains 12 residues. The CDR3 bases are TGTGCCACCAGCAGTCACAGGTCTGGCTACACCTTC. It yields the protein CATSSHRSGYTF.

The J gene is TRBJ2-1, the V gene TRBV6-1, with TRBD2 identical over 9 bases. Trimming cost V 8 bases and J 2 bases; bases outside gene matches: 7. Per the germline V gene, CDR1 is MNHNS and CDR2 is SASEGT. This CDR3 has 15 residues. This CDR3 is CASSAGGGPYNEQFF. The CDR3 DNA sequence: TGTGCCAGCTCAGCGGGAGGCGGGCCCTACAATGAGCAGTTCTTC.

This chain uses TRBV7-9 with TRBJ2-1, with D uncertain. This CDR3 spans 20 amino acids. The germline V gene encodes CDR1 SEHNR and CDR2 FQNEAQ (reference sequence). Trimming took 5 bases from V and 0 from J, leaving 26 bases between them. The CDR3, as DNA: TGTGCCAGCAGCCCTCTCGTTGGCGCAGAGTCTTTCAGCTCCTACAATGAGCAGTTCTTC. It codes for CASSPLVGAESFSSYNEQFF. Variable domain in full (rest from reference TRBV7-9 and TRBJ2-1): DTGVSQNPRHKITKRGQNVTFRCDPISEHNRLYWYRQTLGQGPEFLTYFQNEAQLEKSRLLSDRFSAERPKGSFSTLEIQRTEQGDSAMYLCASSPLVGAESFSSYNEQFFGPGTRLTVL.

This clonotype came up a few times. V usage is TRBV20-1 and J usage is TRBJ1-5, with D perhaps TRBD1 (6 bases). Germline values: CDR1 DFQATT, CDR2 SNEGSKA (reference sequence). V dropped 3 bases and J dropped 4 bases, with 10 bases sitting between them. The CDR3 is 13 residues long. In DNA, the CDR3 is TGCAGTGCTAGGTTGGGGGCTAATCAGCCCCAGCATTTT. Amino acids: CSARLGANQPQHF.

The chain carries TRBV5-1 and TRBJ1-2; 7 positions agree with TRBD1. The germline gives CDR1 SGHRS, CDR2 YFSETQ. This CDR3 contains 15 residues. Trimming cost V 3 bases and J 7 bases; bases outside gene matches: 12. CDR3 loop: CASSSRQGPGGGYTF. DNA of the CDR3: TGCGCCAGCAGCTCCCGACAGGGCCCAGGGGGTGGCTACACCTTC.

The sample holds many counts of this clonotype. The rearrangement uses TRBV28 and TRBJ2-1, with 7 bases matching TRBD2. V shed 5 bases and J 3 bases; nucleotides not matched to a gene: 4. CDR3 length equals 14 residues. The germline V gene has CDR1 MDHEN and CDR2 SYDVKM. The CDR3 spells CASSKTSHYNEQFF. The CDR3 region has the DNA TGTGCCAGCAGTAAGACTAGCCACTACAATGAGCAGTTCTTC.

Note on this clonotype: Possible read error: a much larger clone is one base away. The conserved final phenylalanine or tryptophan is absent from the CDR3, which likely points to a read error. The CDR3 coding sequence is TGCGCCAGCAGCTCAAGAACAGGGGGAAATTCACCCCTCCACCTT. This sequence encodes CASSSRTGGNSPLHL. The J gene is TRBJ1-6, the V gene TRBV5-1; 8 bases are a match to TRBD1. J gave up 7 bases and V 3 bases, and 6 bases lay outside the gene matches. CDR3 size: 15 residues. Germline V gene sequence: CDR1 SGHRS, CDR2 YFSETQ.

This clonotype was detected a few times. In this CDR3 the conserved last residue, phenylalanine or tryptophan, is missing, so a read error is likely. The chain couples TRBV5-4 to TRBJ2-3, with D tentatively TRBD1 (5 bases). The CDR3 has 14 amino acids. Germline lookup yields CDR1 SGHNT and CDR2 YYREEE (reference sequence). V shed 1 base and J shed 1 base, with 7 bases lying between them. The CDR3 DNA sequence: TGTGCCAGCAGCTTGAGGGGCGGCACAGATACGCAGTATTCT. Amino acid sequence: CASSLRGGTDTQYS.

This clonotype was detected ten times or more. The chain employs TRBV2 and TRBJ2-5; 7 bases are shared with TRBD2. The V and J ends lost 3 bases and 1 base, in that order; junction bases with no gene match: 11. Germline V gene sequence: CDR1 SNHLY, CDR2 FYNNEI. The CDR3 spans 17 residues. This CDR3 reads CASSEWTRGSPQETQYF. CDR3 sequence (DNA): TGTGCCAGCAGTGAGTGGACTCGCGGGAGCCCCCAAGAGACCCAGTACTTC.

This clonotype was observed once. The chain is built from TRBV9 and TRBJ1-5, with unresolved D. Deletions cut 0 bases from V and 4 bases from J, with 11 bases between. There are 15 residues in the CDR3. Germline values: CDR1 SGDLS, CDR2 YYNGEE. The CDR3 nucleotides read TGTGCCAGCAGCGTAGAGGGCAACTCAAATCAGCCCCAGCATTTT. Protein product: CASSVEGNSNQPQHF.

J is TRBJ1-2 and V is TRBV25-1; D remains ambiguous. The CDR3 consists of 14 residues. Germline V lookup: CDR1 MGHDK, CDR2 SYGVNS. Trimming removed 2 bases at V and 8 bases at J, with 15 bases between. CDR3 in DNA: TGTGCCAGCAGTGAAGCTTGGATGGGGAGGGGCTACACCTTC. This sequence encodes CASSEAWMGRGYTF.

This clonotype was seen many times. This CDR3 is CASSLSTGIYTEAFF. The CDR3 DNA reads as TGTGCCAGCAGTTTATCAACAGGGATTTACACTGAAGCTTTCTTT. The V call is TRBV28, the J call TRBJ1-1; TRBD1 might be the D (6 bases). Looked up from germline, CDR1 is MDHEN and CDR2 is SYDVKM. V lost 1 base to trimming and J lost 3 bases, with 12 bases between them. This CDR3 comprises 15 residues. Complete variable domain (other parts from reference TRBV28 and TRBJ1-1): DVKVTQSSRYLVKRTGEKVFLECVQDMDHENMFWYRQDPGLGLRLIYFSYDVKMKEKGDIPEGYSVSREKKERFSLILESASTNQTSMYLCASSLSTGIYTEAFFGQGTRLTVV.

The chain carries TRBV3-1 and TRBJ2-1; 8 nucleotides match TRBD1. CDR1 LGHDT and CDR2 YNNKEL come from the germline V gene (reference sequence). V lost 0 bases and J lost 4; bases outside the gene matches: 11. The CDR3 length is 18 residues. CDR3 region: CASSQEPEGQGQYNEQFF. CDR3 nucleotide sequence: TGTGCCAGCAGCCAAGAACCAGAAGGACAGGGACAGTACAATGAGCAGTTCTTC.

This clonotype was recorded at least ten times. The chain employs TRBV28 and TRBJ2-2, with no clear D. This CDR3 contains 14 residues. V lost 7 bases and J 2 bases, leaving 11 bases between the germline ends. Looked up from germline, CDR1 is MDHEN and CDR2 is SYDVKM. The CDR3 reads CASIMGTNTGELFF. CDR3 bases: TGTGCCAGCATCATGGGCACAAACACCGGGGAGCTGTTTTTT.

The genes are TRBV12-3 or TRBV12-4 and TRBJ2-7; TRBD2 matches 13 bases. The CDR3 length is 17 residues. Trimming removed 5 bases from V and 0 bases from J; junction bases left unmatched: 7. For the CDR3, the DNA is TGTGCCAGCAGTCCCTGGACTAGCGGGAGCGTCTCCTACGAGCAGTACTTC. It translates to CASSPWTSGSVSYEQYF.

The chain has TRBV5-1 and TRBJ2-1; the D gene is possibly TRBD2 (5 bases). This CDR3 contains 16 residues. V dropped 0 bases and J dropped 4 bases, with 14 bases sitting between them. From germline, CDR1 is SGHRS and CDR2 YFSETQ. In DNA form, the CDR3 reads TGCGCCAGCAGCTTGGGGTGGGAAGCGGAGTACAATGAGCAGTTCTTC. Encoded protein: CASSLGWEAEYNEQFF.

This clonotype appeared many times. This CDR3 reads CASSSSGEYGYTF. The CDR3, as DNA: TGCGCCAGCAGCTCCAGCGGGGAATATGGCTACACCTTC. The chain employs TRBV5-1 and TRBJ1-2; D unresolved. CDR1 and CDR2 (germline): SGHRS, YFSETQ. This CDR3 contains 13 residues. V was trimmed by 3 bases and J by 5 bases, leaving 11 bases between them.

This clonotype occurred many times. The chain recombines TRBV12-3 or TRBV12-4 with TRBJ2-1; D gene uncertain. The CDR3 extends over 11 amino acids. The V end lost 3 bases, the J end lost 7 bases, and 4 bases lay between the germline ends. CDR3 residues: CASSFLNEQFF. CDR3 DNA: TGTGCCAGCAGTTTCCTAAATGAGCAGTTCTTC.

V is TRBV9 and J is TRBJ2-2; possibly TRBD1 for D (7 bases). The CDR3 totals 14 residues. Between the trimmed V and J ends, which lost 4 bases and 5 bases, there was a span of 12 bases. Per germline, CDR1 SGDLS and CDR2 YYNGEE. In DNA, the CDR3 is TGTGCCAGCAGCACTAGCAGGGGGACCGGGGAGCTGTTTTTT. Protein sequence: CASSTSRGTGELFF.

This clonotype has at least ten counts. This sequence joins TRBV28 and TRBJ2-4; 11 positions agree with TRBD2. CDR3 length equals 15 residues. The trim removed 5 bases at V and 8 bases at J, leaving 8 bases unmatched. Germline-derived CDR1 and CDR2 are MDHEN and SYDVKM. The CDR3 loop is CASSNALAGGYIQYF. CDR3 bases: TGTGCCAGCAGTAACGCCCTAGCGGGAGGTTACATTCAGTACTTC.

This clonotype was seen many times. J is TRBJ2-5 and V is TRBV6-1; 7 nucleotides align to TRBD2. Germline V gene lookup returns CDR1 MNHNS and CDR2 SASEGT. The junction had 14 bases not matched to a gene; V was cut back by 10 bases and J by 9 bases. This CDR3 has 13 residues. The DNA of the CDR3 is TGTGCCATTACAGTGGAGACTGCGGGGGCCCAGTACTTC. It translates to CAITVETAGAQYF.

Ten or more counts support this clonotype. The chain employs TRBV7-2 and TRBJ2-1; 8 bases map to TRBD2. Germline values: CDR1 SGHTA, CDR2 FQGNSA. The V segment lost 4 bases and the J segment 3 bases; nucleotides outside the gene matches: 14. The CDR3 is 18 amino acids. The CDR3 loop reads CASSSRTSSLRIYNEQFF. The CDR3 nucleotides read TGTGCCAGCAGCTCCCGGACTAGCTCACTGAGAATCTACAATGAGCAGTTCTTC.

This clonotype was found many times. This chain joins TRBV28 and TRBJ2-1; D remains ambiguous. The CDR3 runs to 16 residues. CDR1 and CDR2 from the germline V gene are MDHEN and SYDVKM. Trimming shortened V by 1 base and J by 0 bases, and 10 bases separated the two germline ends. The CDR3: CASSLLESSSYNEQFF. The DNA for the CDR3 is TGTGCCAGCAGTTTATTAGAAAGTAGCTCCTACAATGAGCAGTTCTTC. Combining the CDR3 with reference TRBV28 and TRBJ2-1 gives the whole variable domain DVKVTQSSRYLVKRTGEKVFLECVQDMDHENMFWYRQDPGLGLRLIYFSYDVKMKEKGDIPEGYSVSREKKERFSLILESASTNQTSMYLCASSLLESSSYNEQFFGPGTRLTVL.

The rearrangement uses TRBV19 and TRBJ1-6, with 7 bases fitting TRBD1. V trimming: 4 bases; J trimming: 7 bases; junction bases outside the gene matches: 7. Germline V gives CDR1 LNHDA, CDR2 SQIVND (reference sequence). CDR3 length: 15 amino acids. The CDR3 reads CASSRGRDSNSPLHF. The CDR3 DNA reads as TGTGCCAGTAGTAGGGGTAGGGACAGCAATTCACCCCTCCACTTT.

This clonotype appeared a few times. The chain recombines TRBV11-3 with TRBJ2-7; 9 bases are a match to TRBD1. The V gene end was trimmed by 3 bases and the J gene end by 7 bases; junction bases not matched to a gene: 13. From germline, CDR1 is SGHNT and CDR2 YENEEA. This CDR3 is built from 16 residues. CDR3 region: CASSFGTGSGFREQYF. The CDR3 nucleotides are TGTGCCAGCAGCTTCGGGACAGGGTCAGGTTTTCGGGAGCAGTACTTC.